Below, 19 T cell receptor beta chains from the same sample are listed, as sequenced in a study of monozygotic twins with inflammatory bowel disease. TCRdb re-called the 5' RACE reads; one entry per CDR3 protein, DNA not given. The listing records approximately 160,000 distinct CDR3 sequences. The sample comprised blood. The receptors were sampled from a human donor with ulcerative colitis or Crohn's disease, or a healthy co-twin of an affected twin (not recorded which).

The genes are TRBV28 and TRBJ2-7; TCRdb's D call, TRBD1, is unchecked because there is no DNA. The germline V gene encodes CDR1 MDHEN and CDR2 SYDVKM. The length of the CDR3 is 15 residues. The CDR3 sequence is CASSFRGTGTYEQYF.

V gene TRBV28 combines with J gene TRBJ2-7; TCRdb's D gene call, TRBD1, goes unchecked for lack of DNA. Germline CDR1 is MDHEN and CDR2 is SYDVKM. The CDR3 length is 14 residues. The CDR3 spells CASTGRDRGYEQYF. Variable domain in full (rest from reference TRBV28 and TRBJ2-7): DVKVTQSSRYLVKRTGEKVFLECVQDMDHENMFWYRQDPGLGLRLIYFSYDVKMKEKGDIPEGYSVSREKKERFSLILESASTNQTSMYLCASTGRDRGYEQYFGPGTRLTVT.

This chain uses TRBV6-1 with TRBJ2-2; TCRdb indicates TRBD2, and absent DNA this call remains unverified. From germline, CDR1 is MNHNS and CDR2 SASEGT. The CDR3 is made up of 17 amino acids. CDR3: CASSPGTSGRGTGELFF.

CDR3 sequence: CSVEDQNRVREDTQYF. The J gene is TRBJ2-3, the V gene TRBV29-1; TCRdb calls TRBD1, which cannot be checked without DNA. Germline values: CDR1 SQVTM, CDR2 ANQGSEA. The CDR3 totals 16 residues.

The J gene is TRBJ2-6, the V gene TRBV10-2; TCRdb's D call of TRBD1 is untestable without DNA. CDR3 size: 19 residues. Germline-derived CDR1 and CDR2 are WSHSY and SAAADI. This CDR3 is CASSLKTGGGGSGANVLTF.

The gene calls are TRBV3-1 and TRBJ2-2; there is no DNA to check the TCRdb D call of TRBD1. The CDR3 loop spans 15 amino acids. The germline V gene has CDR1 LGHDT and CDR2 YNNKEL (reference sequence). The CDR3 here is CASRWDRSNTGELFF. The whole variable domain, remainder taken from reference TRBV3-1 and TRBJ2-2, is DTAVSQTPKYLVTQMGNDKSIKCEQNLGHDTMYWYKQDSKKFLKIMFSYNNKELIINETVPNRFSPKSPDKAHLNLHINSLELGDSAVYFCASRWDRSNTGELFFGEGSRLTVL.

J is TRBJ1-5 and V is TRBV7-9. The CDR3 extends over 17 amino acids. Per germline, CDR1 SEHNR and CDR2 FQNEAQ (reference sequence). This CDR3 reads CASSLDRGPLSNQPQHF. The full variable domain, with the rest looked up from reference TRBV7-9 and TRBJ1-5, is DTGVSQNPRHKITKRGQNVTFRCDPISEHNRLYWYRQTLGQGPEFLTYFQNEAQLEKSRLLSDRFSAERPKGSFSTLEIQRTEQGDSAMYLCASSLDRGPLSNQPQHFGDGTRLSIL.

The chain has TRBV24-1 and TRBJ2-7. The germline V gene has CDR1 KGHDR and CDR2 SFDVKD. The CDR3 covers 13 residues. CDR3 region: CATSDRIPYEQYF.

The gene calls are TRBV29-1 and TRBJ1-1. This CDR3 spans 11 amino acids. Looked up from germline, CDR1 is SQVTM and CDR2 is ANQGSEA. CDR3: CSVVMRSEAFF. Full variable domain (remainder filled in from reference TRBV29-1 and TRBJ1-1): SAVISQKPSRDICQRGTSLTIQCQVDSQVTMMFWYRQQPGQSLTLIATANQGSEATYESGFVIDKFPISRPNLTFSTLTVSNMSPEDSSIYLCSVVMRSEAFFGQGTRLTVV.

CDR3 loop: CASSPPWTASTDTQYF. The rearrangement joins TRBV5-1 to TRBJ2-3; the D call of TRBD1 rests on TCRdb alone, since no DNA is present to check it. CDR3 length: 16 amino acids. Germline CDR1 SGHRS, CDR2 YFSETQ.

CDR3: CASRNTPGQHYEQYF. V usage is TRBV5-1 and J usage is TRBJ2-7; TCRdb selects TRBD1, and the lack of DNA leaves this call unchecked. The length of the CDR3 is 15 residues. CDR1 is SGHRS, CDR2 YFSETQ, per germline.

CDR3 residues: CASSDQPNTEAFF. This chain connects TRBV6-1 to TRBJ1-1. This CDR3 is 13 amino acids long. Germline V gene sequence: CDR1 MNHNS, CDR2 SASEGT.

J is TRBJ2-5 and V is TRBV5-5; TCRdb picks TRBD2, but there is no DNA to check that call. Germline V CDR1 and CDR2: SGHKS, YYEKEE (reference sequence). This CDR3 is 17 amino acids long. The CDR3 region is CASSRRVGREVQETQYF.

The chain carries TRBV5-3 and TRBJ2-5; the D call of TRBD1 rests on TCRdb alone, since no DNA is present to check it. TRBV5-3 is an open reading frame, and its role is uncertain. The CDR3 has 15 amino acids. CDR3 loop: CAGPGDRVPQETQYF.

The genes are TRBV5-1 and TRBJ2-5; TCRdb names TRBD2, which stays unverified in the absence of DNA. This CDR3 comprises 17 residues. Germline lookup yields CDR1 SGHRS and CDR2 YFSETQ. The CDR3 protein is CASSSGTSGTGLETQYF.

This sequence joins TRBV28 and TRBJ2-1; TCRdb selects TRBD2, and the lack of DNA leaves this call unchecked. From germline, CDR1 is MDHEN and CDR2 SYDVKM. The CDR3 is 15 amino acids. The CDR3 loop is CASSLRLAGVNEQFF.

The chain uses TRBV12-3 or TRBV12-4 and TRBJ2-7; TCRdb designates TRBD2, a call that cannot be tested without DNA. CDR3 length: 14 residues. The CDR3 is CASSLAGPTYEQYF.

V and J are TRBV7-9 and TRBJ2-7; there is no DNA to check the TCRdb D call of TRBD1. The CDR3 extends over 15 amino acids. Germline lookup yields CDR1 SEHNR and CDR2 FQNEAQ (reference sequence). The chain's CDR3 is CASSPDRSSSYEQYF.

V and J are TRBV7-6 and TRBJ2-6; TCRdb indicates TRBD1, and absent DNA this call remains unverified. Germline values: CDR1 SGHVS, CDR2 FNYEAQ. The CDR3 covers 16 residues. The CDR3: CASSLRRGSGANVLTF. The variable domain in full, completed from reference TRBV7-6 and TRBJ2-6, reads GAGVSQSPRYKVTKRGQDVALRCDPISGHVSLYWYRQALGQGPEFLTYFNYEAQQDKSGLPNDRFSAERPEGSISTLTIQRTEQRDSAMYRCASSLRRGSGANVLTFGAGSRLTVL.